Sequencing of this T cell receptor (beta chain) was carried out in a study of Graves' ophthalmopathy and Graves' hyperthyroidism. General observations from the study: Ophthalmopathy progression prediction by the model yielded a sensitivity of approximately 71% and a specificity of approximately 72%.

V gave up 1 base and J gave up 5 bases; unmatched junction bases: 8. Germline V CDR1 and CDR2: SEHNR, FQNEAQ (reference sequence). The CDR3 sequence is 15 residues long. Amplifying from RNA transcripts, the study obtained TCR beta CDR3 regions. HTBI primers were employed in first-round RT-PCR, then a second-round multiplex PCR followed. TCRdb reprocessed the multiplex PCR reads with MiXCR, giving one entry per CDR3 protein. The sample consists of hundreds of thousands of distinct CDR3 sequences, about two fifths of them appearing once. As for this clonotype: The target antigen is unknown.

The genes are TRBV7-9 and TRBJ2-7; 7 bases are shared with TRBD1. The clonotype was recovered from an adult man with Graves' ophthalmopathy. The source material was peripheral blood. This chain's CDR3 is CASSLGGQPIDEQYF. CDR3 bases: TGTGCCAGCAGCTTAGGGGGACAGCCGATTGACGAGCAGTACTTC. The complete variable domain, with remaining parts taken from reference TRBV7-9 and TRBJ2-7, reads DTGVSQNPRHKITKRGQNVTFRCDPISEHNRLYWYRQTLGQGPEFLTYFQNEAQLEKSRLLSDRFSAERPKGSFSTLEIQRTEQGDSAMYLCASSLGGQPIDEQYFGPGTRLTVT.